Listed below are T cell receptor beta chains from one sample, sequenced in a study of shared clonotypes between healthy human individuals. Sequenced by immunoSEQ multiplex PCR; TCRdb stores in-frame clones only, minus some. The table records 500,000 or so clones, approximately 94% of them present only once. Sequenced material: naive CD4+ T cells sorted from blood. The receptors stem from a woman in her 30s in good health. Both conserved end residues are part of each CDR3. D genes are given only for firm matches. Size values are once, few and many counts, or a class for expanded clones, and some rows have none.

abundance,v_gene,j_gene,d_gene,CDR3nt,CDR3aa
NA,TRBV27,TRBJ2-3,NA,TGTGCCAGCAGCGGAACCCGGACAGATACGCAGTATTTT,CASSGTRTDTQYF
NA,TRBV19,TRBJ2-7,NA,TGTGCCAGTAGTTTAGTAGGGTCCTACGAGCAGTACTTC,CASSLVGSYEQYF
NA,TRBV19,TRBJ1-1,NA,TGTGCCAGTAGCCTAAAGGGGGGGCACACTGAAGCTTTCTTT,CASSLKGGHTEAFF
NA,TRBV18,TRBJ1-5,TRBD1,TGTGCCAGCTCGGAGACAGGGGACCAGCCCCAGCATTTT,CASSETGDQPQHF
NA,TRBV6-1,TRBJ2-3,NA,TGTGCCAGCAGTGAAGCGAGGGGTAGCTGGAGGGGTGAGACAGATACGCAGTATTTT,CASSEARGSWRGETDTQYF
once,TRBV6-6,TRBJ2-6,NA,TGTGCCAGCAGGGAGACTGGGGCCAACGTCCTGACTTTC,CASRETGANVLTF
NA,TRBV5-1,TRBJ1-1,NA,TGCGCCAGCAGCTTGGAGATGGGAGAAGCTTTCTTT,CASSLEMGEAFF
NA,TRBV10-3,TRBJ2-3,NA,TGTGCCATCAGTGGGGGCGCAGATACGCAGTATTTT,CAISGGADTQYF
NA,TRBV27,TRBJ2-2,TRBD2,TGTGCCAGCAGTTCCGGCGACGGGAGGTCCACCGGGGAGCTGTTTTTT,CASSSGDGRSTGELFF
NA,TRBV28,TRBJ2-1,NA,TGTGCCAGCAGTCTATACAATGAGCAGTTCTTC,CASSLYNEQFF
NA,TRBV15,TRBJ1-1,NA,TGTGCCACCAGCTCCCGAGACACAGGTGGCACTGAAGCTTTCTTT,CATSSRDTGGTEAFF
NA,TRBV28,TRBJ2-7,NA,TGTGCCAGCAACCCTACGACAAGCTCCTACGAGCAGTACTTC,CASNPTTSSYEQYF
NA,TRBV27,TRBJ1-5,NA,TGTGCCAGCAGTTTAATGAGCAATCAGCCCCAGCATTTT,CASSLMSNQPQHF
NA,TRBV5-4,TRBJ2-3,NA,TGTGCCAGCAGCTTGGCCGTACTACATAAGAATACGCAGTATTTT,CASSLAVLHKNTQYF
NA,TRBV18,TRBJ2-7,NA,TGTGCCAGCTCACCGGGAGCGACGGGGTACGAGCAGTACTTC,CASSPGATGYEQYF
NA,TRBV28,TRBJ1-1,TRBD1,TGTGCCAGCAGTTACACGACAGGGGGACACACTGAAGCTTTCTTT,CASSYTTGGHTEAFF
NA,TRBV27,TRBJ2-5,NA,TGTGCCAGCAGTTTAACAGGGATCCAAGAGACCCAGTACTTC,CASSLTGIQETQYF
NA,TRBV18,TRBJ2-1,NA,TGTGCCAGCTCCCCGCCGAGAAAGGGCGAGCAGTTCTTC,CASSPPRKGEQFF
NA,TRBV7-7,TRBJ2-5,TRBD1,TGTGCCAGCAGCTTAGTAGGGGGCGAAGGAGAGACCCAGTACTTC,CASSLVGGEGETQYF
NA,TRBV7-8,TRBJ2-5,NA,TGTGCCAGCAGCTTAGTAACGAGTCGGGAGACCCAGTACTTC,CASSLVTSRETQYF
NA,TRBV5-1,TRBJ1-3,NA,TGCGCCAGCAGCCCAGGTGGGGCCTCTGGAAACACCATATATTTT,CASSPGGASGNTIYF
NA,TRBV29-1,TRBJ2-1,TRBD2,TGCAGCGTTGTCGGCGGGAGGGCCAGTGACTATGGGAATGAGCAGTTCTTC,CSVVGGRASDYGNEQFF
NA,TRBV2,TRBJ1-1,NA,TGTGCCAGCAGTGGTTCTGGGAACACTGAAGCTTTCTTT,CASSGSGNTEAFF
NA,TRBV7-8,TRBJ2-1,NA,TGTGCCAGCAGCCCGATTAGGGGGACACCGAACGACAATGAGCAGTTCTTC,CASSPIRGTPNDNEQFF
once,TRBV5-1,TRBJ1-2,NA,TGCGCCAGCAGCTTGATTCGAGGAAACGGCTACACCTTC,CASSLIRGNGYTF
NA,TRBV5-1,TRBJ1-4,TRBD1,TGCGCCAGCAGTACCGGGACAGCTCTCTCTGATGAAAAACTGTTTTTT,CASSTGTALSDEKLFF
NA,TRBV6-1,TRBJ1-1,NA,TGTGCCAGCAGTGAAGCGTACAGGAACACTGAAGCTTTCTTT,CASSEAYRNTEAFF
NA,TRBV18,TRBJ1-1,NA,TGTGCCAGCTCACAAATGACGGGACTGAACACTGAAGCTTTCTTT,CASSQMTGLNTEAFF
NA,TRBV18,TRBJ2-2,NA,TGTGCCAGCTCTCGATCTAGCGAGACCACCGGGGAGCTGTTTTTT,CASSRSSETTGELFF
once,TRBV28,TRBJ2-7,NA,TGTGCCAGCAGCCCGCCTCGGCCCCGCGAGCAGTACTTC,CASSPPRPREQYF
NA,TRBV6-5,TRBJ1-6,NA,TGTGCCAGCAGGATTGACGGGACCAATTCACCCCTCCACTTT,CASRIDGTNSPLHF
NA,TRBV7-7,TRBJ1-4,TRBD1,TGTGCCAGCAGCCCGCGGACAGGGAAGGGGAATGAAAAACTGTTTTTT,CASSPRTGKGNEKLFF
NA,TRBV10-3,TRBJ1-4,NA,TGTGCCACCCTGGCCCCACAGCTAGGAGAAAAACTGTTTTTT,CATLAPQLGEKLFF
once,TRBV5-1,TRBJ1-2,TRBD1,TGCGCCAGCAGCCCGACAGGGGGAGTTAATGGCTACACCTTC,CASSPTGGVNGYTF
NA,TRBV28,TRBJ2-2,TRBD2,TGTGCCAGCAGTGTTCCCCCATGGGGACTATTCAACACCGGGGAGCTGTTTTTT,CASSVPPWGLFNTGELFF
NA,TRBV6-5,TRBJ2-7,TRBD1,TGTGCCAGCAGTTATTTGGACAGGAAATACGAGCAGTACTTC,CASSYLDRKYEQYF
NA,TRBV19,TRBJ1-5,TRBD1,TGTGCCACCCGCAGGGGGTCCTATAGCAATCAGCCCCAGCATTTT,CATRRGSYSNQPQHF
NA,TRBV5-1,TRBJ1-2,NA,TGCGCCAGCAGCTTGGGTGGGGTAGCTAACTATGGCTACACCTTC,CASSLGGVANYGYTF
NA,TRBV7-8,TRBJ2-2,TRBD2,TGTGCCAGCAGCTTAGGGGGTGCACCGGGAGGGCCCAACGGGGAGCTGTTTTTT,CASSLGGAPGGPNGELFF
NA,TRBV28,TRBJ2-2,TRBD2,TGTGCCAGCAGTTTGGGACTAGCGGGAGCGGGGACCGGGGAGCTGTTTTTT,CASSLGLAGAGTGELFF
once,TRBV9,TRBJ2-3,NA,TGTGCCAGCAGCGTAGGGGCGGCAGTGGAAGATACGCAGTATTTT,CASSVGAAVEDTQYF
NA,TRBV2,TRBJ2-1,NA,TGTGCCAGCAGTCCGCTAGAAGGACCTCCACCCGAGCAGTTCTTC,CASSPLEGPPPEQFF
NA,TRBV28,TRBJ2-1,NA,TGTGCCAGCAGTTTAGGGCAAAATGAGCAGTTCTTC,CASSLGQNEQFF
NA,TRBV19,TRBJ2-3,NA,TGTGCCAGTAGTAGAGAGGGAGTTGGCGGCGCGGATACGCAGTATTTT,CASSREGVGGADTQYF
few,TRBV27,TRBJ2-7,NA,TGTGCCAGCGGGCCCCGAGGTGGCGAGCAGTACTTC,CASGPRGGEQYF